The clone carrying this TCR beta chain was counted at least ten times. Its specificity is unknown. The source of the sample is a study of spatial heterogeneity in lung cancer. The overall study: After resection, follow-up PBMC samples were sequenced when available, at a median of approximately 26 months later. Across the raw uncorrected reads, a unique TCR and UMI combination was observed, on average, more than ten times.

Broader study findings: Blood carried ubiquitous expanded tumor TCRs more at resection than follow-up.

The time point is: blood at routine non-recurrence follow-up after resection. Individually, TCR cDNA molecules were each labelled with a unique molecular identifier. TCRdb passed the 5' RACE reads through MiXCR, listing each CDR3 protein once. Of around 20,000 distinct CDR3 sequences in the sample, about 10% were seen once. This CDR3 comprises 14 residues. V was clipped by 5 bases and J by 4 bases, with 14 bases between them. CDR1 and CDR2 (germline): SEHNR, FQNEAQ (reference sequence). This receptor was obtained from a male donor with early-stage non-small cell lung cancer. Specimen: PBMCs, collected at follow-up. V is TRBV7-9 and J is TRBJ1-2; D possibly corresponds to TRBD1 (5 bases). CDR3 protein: CASSIPGLSYGYTF. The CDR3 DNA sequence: TGTGCCAGCAGCATCCCGGGACTTTCCTATGGCTACACCTTC.